This T cell receptor (beta chain) was recovered during a study of shared clonotypes between healthy human individuals. General study points: Incomplete sequencing of sorted subsets was indicated by rarefaction despite large depth.

CD8 cells regarded as naive lacked CD45RO, were positively chosen for CCR7, and omitted terminally differentiated effector memory CD45RA+ cells. The protocol was immunoSEQ multiplex PCR, while the TCRdb copy is restricted to in-frame clones and leaves out a portion. Seen here are 1.5 million to 2.5 million clones, around 96% observed once, and the top ten hold 0.9% to 1.5%. As regards this clone: Its specificity is not known.

Trimming took off 10 bases at V and 5 bases at J, with 20 bases between the two ends. The CDR3 contains 14 residues. The germline V gene has CDR1 MDHEN and CDR2 SYDVKM. The chain carries TRBV28 and TRBJ2-5, with a tentative D call TRBD1 (6 bases). The receptor's source is a young man in good health. The sample consisted of naive CD8+ T cells sorted from blood. CDR3 amino acids: CANTGRGEVETQYF. The CDR3 DNA sequence: TGTGCCAACACTGGCAGGGGAGAGGTGGAGACCCAGTACTTC.